What follows is one TCR beta chain and its context. TCRdb re-derived calls from the 5' RACE reads in MiXCR, one entry per CDR3 protein. The table includes fewer than 8,500 distinct CDR3 sequences, 36% detected once. The CDR3 is made up of 13 amino acids. V shed 5 bases and J shed 5 bases, with 13 bases lying between them. Germline assignment: CDR1 SNHLY and CDR2 FYNNEI. The chain carries TRBV2 and TRBJ2-7; a possible D gene is TRBD1 (5 bases). The sequence was obtained from a female donor with breast cancer. Sequencing was carried out using tumor-infiltrating memory CD4+ T cells sorted from the breast tumor. Indicated subset: memory CD4+ T cells, CD4+CD45RO+CD25-. CDR3 region: CASSRFRVNEQYF. CDR3 bases: TGTGCCAGCAGTAGATTCAGGGTCAACGAGCAGTACTTC. Supplemented by reference TRBV2 and TRBJ2-7, the full variable domain reads EPEVTQTPSHQVTQMGQEVILRCVPISNHLYFYWYRQILGQKVEFLVSFYNNEISEKSEIFDDQFSVERPDGSNFTLKIRSTKLEDSAMYFCASSRFRVNEQYFGPGTRLTVT.